The rows below give T cell receptor beta chains drawn from one sample of a study of breast tumors, draining lymph nodes, adjacent tissues. In TCRdb, the multiplex PCR reads were re-called with MiXCR into one record per CDR3 protein. This table holds fewer than 300,000 distinct CDR3 sequences, about a third found once. The sequenced sample was axillary lymph node tissue. These receptors all stem from a female donor with breast cancer. Some clones in this sample may be carry-over from other donors' samples. Both conserved end residues are part of each CDR3. The D gene is left open where the match is weak.

D gene: NA; V gene: TRBV7-3; CDR3 protein: CASSPRRGSEAFF
D gene: TRBD1; V gene: TRBV29-1; CDR3 protein: CSVEGQGRTGDTQYF
D gene: NA; V gene: TRBV7-3; CDR3 protein: CASSSAGGSSYNEQFF
D gene: TRBD1; V gene: TRBV25-1; CDR3 protein: CARPGGYTDTQYF
D gene: NA; V gene: TRBV18; CDR3 protein: CASTPSGGQGGKTQYF
D gene: NA; V gene: TRBV11-1; CDR3 protein: CASSSGGLSQETQYF
D gene: NA; V gene: TRBV5-6; CDR3 protein: CASSQGRSGYEQYF
D gene: NA; V gene: TRBV2; CDR3 protein: CASHNSNYGYTF
D gene: NA; V gene: TRBV11-3; CDR3 protein: CASNHGTTDTQYF
D gene: NA; V gene: TRBV9; CDR3 protein: CASSALKHGDQPQHF
D gene: TRBD2; V gene: TRBV7-9; CDR3 protein: CASWTSGRASYNEQFF
D gene: TRBD1; V gene: TRBV20-1; CDR3 protein: CSATRPGGSSPLHF
D gene: NA; V gene: TRBV9; CDR3 protein: CASSVGFNEQFF
D gene: NA; V gene: TRBV24-1; CDR3 protein: CATSDPTGSNGYTF
D gene: NA; V gene: TRBV6-6; CDR3 protein: CASSPERNEQLF
D gene: NA; V gene: TRBV20-1; CDR3 protein: CSARDRHSYNSPLHF
D gene: NA; V gene: TRBV20-1; CDR3 protein: CSASPDTNMNTEAFF
D gene: NA; V gene: TRBV15; CDR3 protein: CATSRESLGGYTF
D gene: TRBD1; V gene: TRBV6-5; CDR3 protein: CASSRDSAASYNEQFF
D gene: NA; V gene: TRBV7-3; CDR3 protein: CASSLRGGNYNEQFF
D gene: TRBD1; V gene: TRBV28; CDR3 protein: CACTPPGGTNEKLFF
D gene: NA; V gene: TRBV24-1; CDR3 protein: CATSDPGGDPFYNEQFF
D gene: TRBD1; V gene: TRBV12-3/TRBV12-4; CDR3 protein: CASNSGYGDSEAFF
D gene: NA; V gene: TRBV7-9; CDR3 protein: CASSPALRASYEQYF
D gene: TRBD2; V gene: TRBV27; CDR3 protein: CASSLTSGRARADTQCF
D gene: TRBD1; V gene: TRBV9; CDR3 protein: CASSVVWGQGRNEQFF
D gene: NA; V gene: TRBV7-6; CDR3 protein: CASSITGELFF
D gene: TRBD1; V gene: TRBV28; CDR3 protein: CASRSAGTGTYEQYF
D gene: NA; V gene: TRBV6-6; CDR3 protein: CASNPIRGYRNEQFF
D gene: NA; V gene: TRBV11-2; CDR3 protein: CASSSRGGMETQYF
D gene: NA; V gene: TRBV2; CDR3 protein: CASSGSSYNEQFF
D gene: NA; V gene: TRBV2; CDR3 protein: CASSDRQGSGNTGELFF
D gene: NA; V gene: TRBV2; CDR3 protein: CASSGSGTWSGELSSGANVLTF
D gene: NA; V gene: TRBV6-6; CDR3 protein: CASSLQRALRNQPQHF
D gene: NA; V gene: TRBV7-9; CDR3 protein: CASSSGQGKETQYF
D gene: NA; V gene: TRBV20-1; CDR3 protein: CSARGDTGIEAFF
D gene: NA; V gene: TRBV4-1; CDR3 protein: CASRGRIADTGEVGETQYF
D gene: NA; V gene: TRBV30; CDR3 protein: CAWRPPGTRGYTF
D gene: NA; V gene: TRBV20-1; CDR3 protein: CSAEGTYNEQFF
D gene: TRBD1; V gene: TRBV2; CDR3 protein: CASRGTGEHGDTGELFF